The entry below describes one T cell receptor (beta chain). This clone's antigen is unknown. Base qualities are not provided; no much larger clone lies one nucleotide away. The CDR3 runs 14 residues from the cysteine to the phenylalanine. CDR3 DNA is the only sequence kept; it has 42 bases, read in frame from the first base. From V the trimming removes 0 bases and from J it removes 7 bases, while the gene matches leave 2 bases of the junction unaccounted for. Via the germline V gene (reference sequence), CDR1 is LNHNV and CDR2 YYDKDF. This record belongs to a study of cytomegalovirus exposure and HLA in healthy donors (dated by TCRdb to about 2017). In terms of the full investigation: An earlier analysis of 587 of the donors reported 276 Gb of sequence data and 95 million to 140 million unique TCR beta sequences obtained from about 179 million T cells. An early release that covered roughly 600 HLA-typed donors contained approximately 300 gigabases of sequencing data and 85 million to 100 million unique TCR sequences. The genetic ancestry cluster associated with self-reported Caucasian donors included over 80% of the 398 genotyped donors. The study aimed to test whether cataloging public T cell receptors could reveal signatures of past pathogen exposure. Using immunosequencing, the study profiled T cell repertoires from around 670 subjects and related those repertoires to cytomegalovirus serostatus. A separate validation cohort of 100 to 150 different subjects was used in addition to the approximately 700-subject first cohort. To predict cytomegalovirus infection status, the study brought together high-throughput TCR immunosequencing, statistical association of individual TCRs with disease status, and machine learning. A later analysis re-analyzed previously published TCR beta repertoires from 660 or so donors and added high-resolution HLA genotyping to study TCR occurrence patterns. Rather than drawing on any new phenotypic data, the later analysis identified candidate immune exposures from TCR beta sequences and the way those sequences occurred across donors. To decide whether each TCR beta V gene segment behaved as functional or pseudogenic, an earlier analysis of some 600 of the donors relied on high-throughput TCR beta sequencing. Donor age, sex, ethnicity and CMV serostatus were compiled alongside the repertoire data. In a later genetic analysis, genome-wide SNP genotypes for about 60% of the 666 donors were used, and that subset was treated as a discovery cohort. All discovery cohort repertoires had been generated using a single sequencing platform. HLA typing included class I and class II loci at four-digit resolution. The number of typed donors differed by locus: about 620-640 for A, B, C, DRB1 and DQB1; some 500 for DQA1; 606 for DPA1; and some 450 for DPB1. Roughly 5 DR-DQ haplotypes were handled as single units for association and clustering because linkage in the cohort was strong. Across around 400 genotyped donors of the cohort, an average of about 240,000 unique TCR beta nucleotide sequences per donor were sequenced, and around 20% of those sequences were non-productive. What the authors observed across the whole study: Some IMGT-functional V segments, including TRBV6-2 and TRBV6-3, could not be distinguished by the 87-base-pair reads and were therefore excluded. For the cohort, immune exposure information was limited to CMV serostatus. A later genetic analysis associated a missense DCLRE1C variant with V-gene and J-gene trimming of TCR beta chains, and an independent cohort replicated the association. According to a later analysis, most CMV-associated TCR beta chains appeared to be HLA-restricted, and the HLA associations seemed to be driven largely by CMV exposure. The study listed 164 TCR beta chains as associated with cytomegalovirus. A further reported finding was that TCR beta sequences accurately predicted the HLA-A and HLA-B alleles for most subjects in the first cohort. Across donors, most TCR sequences were observed very rarely, whereas some public TCRs were present in many individuals. In this cohort, only TCR beta chains were sequenced, and detectable features were limited by the absence of alpha or paired-chain data. Strong co-occurrence of HLA alleles, especially DR and DQ, made assigning TCR associations to individual alleles difficult. Because HLA typing was unavailable for some donors at each locus, only the typed subset was used in association tests. In vitro tests confirmed that three of the cytomegalovirus-associated TCR beta chains recognize cytomegalovirus antigens. A later genetic analysis reported fewer N-insertions in productive TCRs among donors in an Asian-associated ancestry cluster than the roughly 690-donor mean. In a later analysis, the rate of TCR association differed among HLA loci, with DRB1 alleles having the most associated TCRs and HLA-C alleles having the fewest. Linkage disequilibrium might explain the correlated functional status among segregating V segments, but an unknown experimental factor could not be excluded. A group of highly shared sequence variants was considered likely to be a technical artifact of the sequencing pipeline. Several of the top co-occurrence clusters appeared to be linked to parvovirus B19, influenza, CMV and Epstein-Barr virus, according to a later analysis. It was suggested by the authors that the approach could potentially be generalized to other disease states and immunological phenotypes. An earlier analysis of some 590 of the donors showed that most TCR beta V segments appeared in productive rearrangements either about 87% or about 30% of the time, which broadly matched IMGT annotations. Because counts were too low, 15 to 20 rarely observed V segments, including chromosome 9 orphons, were left out of the earlier analysis of approximately 580 of the donors. In a later analysis, HLA-associated TCR beta chains were found to be more clonally expanded and to have lower generation probabilities than equally common non-associated chains. Specific HLA alleles were associated with 16,951 TCR beta sequences at a false discovery rate of 0.05 in a later analysis. Cytomegalovirus status was reported to be diagnosed by the classifier with high specificity and sensitivity in both the original and validation cohorts. Presence/absence analyses assumed roughly uniform sequencing depth across donors, an assumption that may not hold.

Library preparation employed the immunoSEQ multiplex PCR assay. The multiplex PCR relied on a mix of 60 forward primers for TCR Vbeta segments and 13 reverse primers for TCR Jbeta segments. A multiplex PCR assay on genomic DNA amplified the CDR3 region of rearranged TCR beta genes. Amplified TCR beta libraries were sequenced as 87-base-pair reads on the Illumina HiSeq System. Processing in the source paper ran as follows. A later analysis counted about 80 million unique TCR beta chains across the 600 to 850 repertoires, and some 11 million of these chains were shared by at least two donors. To remove PCR and sequencing errors, raw reads were error-corrected and collapsed into unique sequences using a nearest-neighbor algorithm that merged closely related sequences. CDR3 sequences were aligned to IMGT reference sequences to assign V, D and J gene segments. For a sequence to be retained, a match of at least six nucleotides was required to both a V gene segment and a J gene segment. A rearrangement counted as productive if the CDR3 had no stop codons and remained in frame with V and J, and every other rearrangement counted as non-productive. Following IMGT convention, CDR3 was defined as the stretch from the second conserved V-encoded cysteine to the conserved J-encoded phenylalanine. The earlier analysis of 587 of the donors excluded any sequence lacking an unambiguous match to a single V gene segment. In an earlier analysis of roughly 500 of the donors, V segments were called functional above 56.7% productive rearrangements and were called segregating when the between-donor standard deviation exceeded 5%. A statistical classification framework was developed to diagnose cytomegalovirus status using the catalog of TCR beta chain sequences. In a later analysis, TCR nucleotide sequences were compared against IMGT/GENE-DB human TR gene sequences so that V and J genes could be assigned. In a later analysis, CDR3 sequences and most-parsimonious VDJ recombination scenarios were assigned using the TCRdist pipeline. In a later analysis, each TCR beta chain was defined by its CDR3 amino acid sequence together with its V-gene family, and reads lacking a unique V-gene family were excluded. A later analysis removed roughly 590 highly shared, low-generation-probability nucleotide sequences to deal with suspected cross-contamination and a sequencing artifact. In a later analysis, a clonal expansion index was calculated for each public chain from normalized within-repertoire ranks of inferred template counts. In a later analysis, generation probabilities were computed using a VDJ recombination model fitted to out-of-frame rearrangements, and the results were checked against IGoR. Hypergeometric tests were used in a later analysis to score TCR-TCR, TCR-HLA and TCR-CMV co-occurrence, with a repertoire-size bias correction applied to the TCR pairs. In a later analysis, false discovery rates were estimated by permuting HLA or CMV assignments 20 times. In a later analysis, co-occurring TCRs were grouped using DBSCAN, with TCRdist sequence similarity added in when clustering inside HLA-allele-positive subsets. Co-occurrence clustering excluded repertoires with fewer than 30,000 or more than 120,000 public chains, plus five with anomalous nucleotide sharing. In TCRdb, the immuneACCESS table is reduced to in-frame sequences with V and J assigned. These tables do not hold every clone; where another copy was compared, an unresolved V gene accounts for under half, and the others remain unexplained. That table gives V, J and clone size, and the DNA gave D and trimming. This sample comprises roughly 190,000 clones, 65% to 85% of them detected only once. The ten largest clonotypes hold 1.5% to 2% of the sample.

In total, fewer than 750 healthy bone marrow donors made up the cohort. All cohort members were sampled while nominally healthy, although unrecorded immune exposures were likely present. The donor was CMV seronegative and belonged to the group of under 400 seronegative cohort members. A peripheral blood sample was provided by each donor, and peripheral blood mononuclear cells were used for TCR beta sequencing. Genomic DNA was extracted from the blood cell samples with the Qiagen DNeasy Blood Extraction Kit. This chain joins TRBV15 to TRBJ1-5; 8 central nucleotides agree with TRBD1. Sequencing used PBMCs. The clonotype was recovered from a man younger than 30 in good health and CMV-seronegative. The nucleotides read TGTGCCACCAGCAGAGAGACAGGGGACCAGCCCCAGCATTTT. Its protein product is CATSRETGDQPQHF.